This T cell receptor beta chain was documented in a study of CD8 T cells in ankylosing spondylitis. Study-level findings and limits: A number of the motif variants had already been described in reactive arthritis synovial fluid and blood. The authors reported significant enrichment of disease-linked clones in matched ankylosing spondylitis synovial fluid.

TCRdb ran MiXCR on the 5' RACE reads and lists one entry per CDR3 protein. This sample has 290,000 or so distinct CDR3 sequences, with roughly 20% found just once. To note about this clonotype: Antigen: not known.

In germline, CDR1 is LGHNA, CDR2 YNFKEQ. The J segment lost 3 bases and the V segment lost 6 bases, leaving 6 bases of the junction unmatched. CDR3 length equals 15 residues. Material: blood, either unsorted or a sorted T cell fraction (not recorded which). This sequence originates from a female donor with ankylosing spondylitis or in good health (not recorded which). V gene TRBV4-2 combines with J gene TRBJ2-1; 9 bases align to TRBD1. The CDR3 region is CASSSTGGNYNEQFF. As DNA, the CDR3 is TGTGCCAGCAGTTCGACAGGGGGGAACTACAATGAGCAGTTCTTC.